A selection of T cell receptor beta chains follows, all from one sample in a study of T cells in Graves' hyperthyroidism and ophthalmopathy. TCRdb passed the multiplex PCR reads through MiXCR, listing each CDR3 protein once. The table lists hundreds of thousands of distinct CDR3 sequences, about 15% of them singletons, with roughly 10% in the top ten. Specimen: blood. The receptors shown here come from a woman between 18 and 30 years old with Graves' hyperthyroidism. CDR3s include the opening cysteine and the closing phenylalanine or tryptophan. The D gene is left open where the match is weak. Where a row states a size, it is once, few, many or the class of an expanded clone; other rows omit it.

CDR3aa: CASKPLKMPTVNYGYTF
CDR3nt: TGTGCCAGCAAACCTTTGAAAATGCCGACAGTTAACTATGGCTACACCTTC
abundance: many
d_gene: .
j_gene: TRBJ1-2
v_gene: TRBV28

CDR3aa: CALTRDYTNQPQHF
CDR3nt: TGTGCCTTAACTCGGGACTATACTAATCAGCCCCAGCATTTT
abundance: many
d_gene: .
j_gene: TRBJ1-5
v_gene: TRBV10-3

CDR3aa: CASSLTGRSYGYTF
CDR3nt: TGTGCCAGCAGCCTTACCGGACGGTCCTATGGCTACACCTTC
abundance: .
d_gene: .
j_gene: TRBJ1-2
v_gene: TRBV27

CDR3aa: CASSLAPDAETQYF
CDR3nt: TGTGCCAGCAGCTTGGCCCCGGACGCGGAGACCCAGTACTTC
abundance: few
d_gene: .
j_gene: TRBJ2-5
v_gene: TRBV5-6

CDR3aa: CASRGLAGLSANTGELFF
CDR3nt: TGTGCCAGCAGGGGACTAGCGGGCCTATCAGCGAACACCGGGGAGCTGTTTTTT
abundance: many
d_gene: TRBD2
j_gene: TRBJ2-2
v_gene: TRBV7-9

CDR3aa: CASSLAIRETQYF
CDR3nt: TGTGCCAGCAGCTTAGCCATTCGGGAGACCCAGTACTTC
abundance: many
d_gene: .
j_gene: TRBJ2-5
v_gene: TRBV11-2

CDR3aa: CASSRRQASEGYTF
CDR3nt: TGTGCCAGCAGCCGTCGACAGGCCTCTGAGGGCTACACCTTC
abundance: many
d_gene: .
j_gene: TRBJ1-2
v_gene: TRBV11-2

CDR3aa: CASSVGRVASYNEQFF
CDR3nt: TGTGCCAGCAGCGTAGGCCGGGTCGCGTCCTACAATGAGCAGTTCTTC
abundance: .
d_gene: .
j_gene: TRBJ2-1
v_gene: TRBV9

CDR3aa: CSARNSFLLAKNIQYF
CDR3nt: TGCAGTGCTAGAAACTCCTTCCTCCTAGCCAAAAACATTCAGTACTTC
abundance: .
d_gene: .
j_gene: TRBJ2-4
v_gene: TRBV20-1

CDR3aa: CATSRRAGVFYEQYF
CDR3nt: TGTGCCACCAGCAGACGGGCGGGAGTATTCTACGAGCAGTACTTC
abundance: .
d_gene: TRBD2
j_gene: TRBJ2-7
v_gene: TRBV15

CDR3aa: CATSPAGASTKQYF
CDR3nt: TGTGCCACGTCCCCCGCGGGAGCTAGTACGAAGCAGTACTTC
abundance: few
d_gene: TRBD2
j_gene: TRBJ2-7
v_gene: TRBV27

CDR3aa: CASSLVGSAQPQHF
CDR3nt: TGTGCCAGCAGTTTAGTGGGGTCAGCTCAGCCCCAGCATTTT
abundance: few
d_gene: .
j_gene: TRBJ1-5
v_gene: TRBV12-3/TRBV12-4

CDR3aa: CASRPSGSRGETQYF
CDR3nt: TGCGCCAGCAGGCCAAGTGGGAGTAGAGGAGAGACCCAGTACTTC
abundance: .
d_gene: .
j_gene: TRBJ2-5
v_gene: TRBV5-1

CDR3aa: CASSQPGGAAYNEQFF
CDR3nt: TGCGCCAGCAGCCAACCCGGCGGGGCCGCCTACAATGAGCAGTTCTTC
abundance: .
d_gene: .
j_gene: TRBJ2-1
v_gene: TRBV5-1

CDR3aa: CSARDPSGSLAGELFF
CDR3nt: TGCAGTGCTAGAGATCCTAGCGGGAGCCTTGCAGGGGAGCTGTTTTTT
abundance: .
d_gene: TRBD2
j_gene: TRBJ2-2
v_gene: TRBV20-1

CDR3aa: CASSSRREDEQFF
CDR3nt: TGTGCCAGCAGCTCCCGTCGGGAGGATGAGCAGTTCTTC
abundance: many
d_gene: TRBD2
j_gene: TRBJ2-1
v_gene: TRBV7-9

CDR3aa: CASSSGTGGNTIYF
CDR3nt: TGTGCCAGCAGCTCGGGGACGGGAGGAAACACCATATATTTT
abundance: few
d_gene: .
j_gene: TRBJ1-3
v_gene: TRBV7-9

CDR3aa: CAGPGRGGSYEQYF
CDR3nt: TGTGCCGGCCCGGGGAGAGGGGGCTCCTACGAGCAGTACTTC
abundance: once
d_gene: .
j_gene: TRBJ2-7
v_gene: TRBV6-1

CDR3aa: CASRRTGLNQPQHF
CDR3nt: TGTGCCAGCAGGCGGACAGGGCTTAATCAGCCCCAGCATTTT
abundance: few
d_gene: TRBD1
j_gene: TRBJ1-5
v_gene: TRBV2

CDR3aa: CASSLPGTGSNYGYTF
CDR3nt: TGTGCCAGCAGTTTGCCCGGGACAGGGTCTAACTATGGCTACACCTTC
abundance: many
d_gene: TRBD1
j_gene: TRBJ1-2
v_gene: TRBV28

CDR3aa: CASRLTATNYGYTF
CDR3nt: TGTGCCAGTAGGCTAACAGCCACCAACTATGGCTACACCTTC
abundance: .
d_gene: .
j_gene: TRBJ1-2
v_gene: TRBV19

CDR3aa: CASSSRGTHKETQYF
CDR3nt: TGTGCCAGCAGCTCGCGCGGGACCCATAAAGAGACCCAGTACTTC
abundance: many
d_gene: .
j_gene: TRBJ2-5
v_gene: TRBV7-8

CDR3aa: CASSIPGATGLMNTEAFF
CDR3nt: TGTGCCAGCAGTATACCGGGGGCTACAGGACTCATGAACACTGAAGCTTTCTTT
abundance: many
d_gene: .
j_gene: TRBJ1-1
v_gene: TRBV2

CDR3aa: CASRGGSQFF
CDR3nt: TGTGCCAGCAGGGGCGGGTCGCAGTTCTTC
abundance: .
d_gene: .
j_gene: TRBJ2-1
v_gene: TRBV6-2/TRBV6-3

CDR3aa: CASTEKSQPQHF
CDR3nt: TGTGCCAGCACAGAGAAAAGTCAGCCCCAGCATTTT
abundance: .
d_gene: .
j_gene: TRBJ1-5
v_gene: TRBV28

CDR3aa: CASRLPAGATGELFF
CDR3nt: TGTGCCAGCCGCCTGCCGGCGGGAGCAACCGGGGAGCTGTTTTTT
abundance: few
d_gene: TRBD2
j_gene: TRBJ2-2
v_gene: TRBV6-1

CDR3aa: CASSSPGGWRTGELFF
CDR3nt: TGTGCCAGCAGCTCCCCGGGGGGGTGGCGCACCGGGGAGCTGTTTTTT
abundance: many
d_gene: TRBD2
j_gene: TRBJ2-2
v_gene: TRBV11-2

CDR3aa: CASRRLSGDTQYF
CDR3nt: TGTGCCAGCCGACGTCTCTCAGGGGATACGCAGTATTTT
abundance: .
d_gene: .
j_gene: TRBJ2-3
v_gene: TRBV19

CDR3aa: CASSSGLAVPDTQYF
CDR3nt: TGTGCCAGCAGTTCGGGACTAGCGGTACCTGATACGCAGTATTTT
abundance: once
d_gene: TRBD2
j_gene: TRBJ2-3
v_gene: TRBV27